This T cell receptor beta chain was profiled in a study of shared clonotypes between healthy human individuals (TCRdb year 2020). Notes on the research overall: The cohort comprised a couple of women and three men aged 18 to 49 years. For each donor, CD4 naive and CD4 memory were each run on three plates, CD8 naive on two plates, and CD8 memory on one plate. The study deeply sequenced blood TCR repertoires of about 5 healthy adults to estimate repertoire size and the extent of clonotype sharing between individuals. Different laboratories and diverse techniques were used to prepare libraries and sequence TCR repertoires, to increase sequencing depth and limit assay-specific biases. Between about 0.8 and 9 billion PBMCs per donor were obtained by leukapheresis.

The donors were healthy, HIV-negative adults who had no recently reported acute infections or vaccinations. Every donor was a Caucasian adult residing in Nashville, Tennessee, USA. CD4+ T cells were enriched by magnetic negative selection; naive cells were then positively selected on CD45RA, and the negative fraction formed the memory subset. After blood collection by leukapheresis, PBMCs were isolated using Ficoll-Histopaque density gradient centrifugation and then cryopreserved in the vapor phase of liquid nitrogen. Purity and quantity of every magnetically sorted T cell population were checked by analytical flow cytometry. From each sorted fraction, genomic DNA was isolated and quantified by UV absorbance on a Nanodrop 2000c. TCR CDR3 regions were amplified from genomic DNA by multiplex PCR using the deep immunoSEQ assay. Genomic DNA extracted from each cell subset was distributed evenly over all wells of several immunoSEQ 96-well plates, and each plate served as one replicate. Each replicate PCR for sorted subsets received about 220 ng genomic DNA, equal to tens of thousands of T cell genomes. Purified libraries were quantified with a Qubit 3.0 fluorometer, sized on a Bioanalyzer 2100, and re-quantified with the KAPA Library Quantification kit. Each immunoSEQ 96-well plate was sequenced on its own single-read 150-cycle Illumina NextSeq 550 flow cell. Per the source publication's procedure: Because the immunoSEQ output included only junctional sequences and no quality scores, the filtering could not be the same as the filtering used for full-length reads. To assign V/J genes and CDR3, sequences were annotated using PyIR, a Python wrapper for IgBLAST v1.9, with IMGT germline references. Reads were removed for weak V/J assignments (E-value above 1e-6), missing CDR3, stop codons, out-of-frame junctions, or ambiguous translated residues. V3J clonotypes were defined by identical inferred V gene, J gene, and CDR3 amino acid sequence. The percentage overlap between two repertoires was calculated by dividing the number of shared unique clonotypes by the size of the smaller repertoire. RTK rarefaction, the Chao1 estimator, and Recon v2.1 estimates of unobserved clonotypes were used to assess repertoire richness. Generation probabilities were computed with OLGA for all TCRbeta clonotypes obtained by the gDNA method from a few donors. TCRdb holds this immuneACCESS table with in-frame rearrangements only. Some clones are missing; in checked studies, unresolved V genes explain under half, and the rest has no known cause. For V, J and clone size, that table is used; D and trimming come from the DNA. Present in this sample are 1,400,000 or so clones, approximately 98.5% of which were seen just once. The top ten clones comprise around 0.38% of the sample.

Beyond this particular receptor, the publication reports: Sampling was restricted to blood, and TCR repertoires in tissues likely differ from the TCR repertoires found in blood. Even with the large sequencing depth, rarefaction of the sorted-subset datasets indicated that sequencing was incomplete. Higher generation probabilities were observed for clonotypes shared by all four sorted-subset donors than for non-shared clonotypes. Across a handful of donors, about 4.5% of naive CD4, roughly 3.4% of naive CD8, 2.3% of memory CD4, and under 0.45% of memory CD8 clonotypes were shared. Because the study included only a small number of donors, the genetic and exposure-history diversity represented was limited. Pairwise subsampling indicated that sequencing depth was expected to affect the degree of clonotype sharing among donors. Naive subsets generally had larger estimated clonotype richness than memory subsets.

According to the germline V gene, CDR1 reads SQVTM and CDR2 reads ANQGSEA. V sheds 0 bases and J sheds 5 bases, leaving 13 bases between their ends. The CDR3 goes from the cysteine to the phenylalanine over 14 residues. The entry retains the CDR3 DNA only, 42 bases that are in frame from base 1. Details on this clone: The target of this receptor is not known. Nothing much larger sits one base from this clone, and base qualities are not available.

Sample: naive CD4+ T cells sorted from blood. The cell subset or site label, as the study defines it: CD45RA+ positively selected. The sequence links TRBV29-1 to TRBJ2-5; the D gene identity is not certain. This sequence originates from a man aged 25 to 40 in good health. The CDR3 in this case is CSVEETSLLETQYF. The DNA sequence is given as TGCAGCGTTGAAGAGACATCCCTCTTGGAGACCCAGTACTTC.